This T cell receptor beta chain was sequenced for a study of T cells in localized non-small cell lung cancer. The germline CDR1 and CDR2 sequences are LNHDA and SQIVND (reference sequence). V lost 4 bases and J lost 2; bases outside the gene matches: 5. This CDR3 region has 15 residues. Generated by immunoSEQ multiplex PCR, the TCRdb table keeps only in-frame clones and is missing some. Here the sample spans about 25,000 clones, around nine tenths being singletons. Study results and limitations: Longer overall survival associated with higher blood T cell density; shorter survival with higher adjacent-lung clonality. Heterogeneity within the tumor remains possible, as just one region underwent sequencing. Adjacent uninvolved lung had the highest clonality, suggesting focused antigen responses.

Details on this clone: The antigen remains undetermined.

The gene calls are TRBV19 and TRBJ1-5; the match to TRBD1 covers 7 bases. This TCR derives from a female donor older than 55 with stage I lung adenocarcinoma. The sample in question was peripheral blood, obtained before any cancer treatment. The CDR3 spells CASSTTGRRNQPQHF. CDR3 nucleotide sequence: TGTGCCAGTAGTACGACAGGGAGGCGCAATCAGCCCCAGCATTTT.